A single sample gave rise to the 21 T cell receptor beta chains below, sequenced in a study of immune characterization of retroperitoneal liposarcoma. TCRdb ran MiXCR on the PCR reads and lists one entry per CDR3 protein. The sample carries some 3,100 distinct CDR3 sequences, 35% to 55% recorded once. Sequencing used tumor tissue. The receptors shown here come from a male donor with retroperitoneal liposarcoma.

By share, this clonotype counts as large. The chain recombines TRBV7-2 with TRBJ1-1, with D unclear. This CDR3 has 14 residues. Germline V gene sequence: CDR1 SGHTA, CDR2 FQGNSA. V shed 7 bases and J shed 5 bases, with 17 bases lying between them. The CDR3 nucleotides are TGTGCCAGCAACCGGCTGGCCGCGGGGACTGAAGCTTTCTTT. Translation gives CASNRLAAGTEAFF.

The V call is TRBV6-5, the J call TRBJ2-7; the D gene is possibly TRBD2 (5 bases). TRBJ2-1 matches the DNA end more closely, so the J call is doubtful. The CDR3 sequence is 14 residues long. The germline CDR1 and CDR2 sequences are MNHEY and SVGAGI. DNA for the CDR3: TGTGCCAGCAGTGATCACGGCGGGTACAATGAGCAGTTCTTC. Translating gives CASSDHGGYNEQFF.

By proportion, this clonotype is medium-sized (0.01 to 0.1%). V gene TRBV27 combines with J gene TRBJ2-1, with TRBD2 matching 7 bases. The DNA end is more similar to TRBJ2-7, so the J call may be wrong. Germline CDR1 reads MNHEY; CDR2 reads SMNVEV (reference sequence). The length of the CDR3 is 12 residues. DNA for the CDR3: TGTGCCAGCAGTCTGACCGGGACTAAGCAGTACTTC. Translating it yields CASSLTGTKQYF.

This clonotype is categorized as medium-sized. In DNA form, the CDR3 reads TGTGCCAGCAGTGAAACCTCCGTCGGGCACAACGAGCAGTACTTC. It translates to CASSETSVGHNEQYF. The chain has TRBV6-1 and TRBJ2-7, with D unresolved. The CDR3 is 15 amino acids. The V gene lost 2 bases and the J gene lost 5 bases, with 16 bases spanning the gap. CDR1 is MNHNS, CDR2 SASEGT, per germline.

V usage is TRBV28 and J usage is TRBJ2-3; 10 bases agree with TRBD1. V gave up 7 bases and J gave up 3 bases; unmatched junction bases: 7. The germline V gene has CDR1 MDHEN and CDR2 SYDVKM. The CDR3 loop spans 15 amino acids. For the CDR3, the DNA is TGTGCCAGCATTGGAAGGGGACAGGGGACAGATACGCAGTATTTT. It translates to CASIGRGQGTDTQYF.

This clonotype was counted a few times. The J gene is TRBJ2-1, the V gene TRBV11-1, with 7 positions matching TRBD1. Germline loops: CDR1 SGHAT, CDR2 FQDESV (reference sequence). CDR3 size: 15 residues. V shed 5 bases, J shed 6 bases, and the junction held 10 bases outside the gene matches. In DNA form, the CDR3 reads TGTGCCAGCAGCCCCCAGACAGGGTTCGGCAATGAGCAGTTCTTC. Its protein is CASSPQTGFGNEQFF.

The CDR3 DNA reads as TGTGCCAGCACTTCCCCGGGCGTTCGCTCTGGAAACACCATATATTTT. Translated: CASTSPGVRSGNTIYF. The chain combines TRBV6-8 with TRBJ1-3; D unclear. Germline V lookup: CDR1 MNHGY, CDR2 SAAAGT. Between the trimmed V and J ends, which lost 7 bases and 0 bases, there was a span of 16 bases. The CDR3 sequence is 16 residues long.

This clonotype was counted only a few times. The V call is TRBV7-2, the J call TRBJ2-1, with D maybe TRBD2 (5 bases). V lost 0 bases and J 4 bases, leaving 7 bases between the germline ends. CDR1 and CDR2 (germline): SGHTA, FQGNSA. CDR3 length: 14 residues. This CDR3 is CASSLASGYNEQFF. The DNA for the CDR3 is TGTGCCAGCAGCTTAGCGAGCGGATACAATGAGCAGTTCTTC.

The chain couples TRBV10-2 to TRBJ2-1; D ambiguous. V lost 2 bases to trimming and J lost 9 bases, with 8 bases between them. The CDR3 extends over 12 amino acids. In germline, CDR1 is WSHSY, CDR2 SAAADI. CDR3 residues: CASSEVGGEQFF. CDR3 sequence (DNA): TGCGCCAGCAGTGAGGTGGGCGGTGAGCAGTTCTTC.

The sample holds a few counts of this clonotype. The chain recombines TRBV7-2 with TRBJ2-4; 12 bases agree with TRBD2. Germline assignment: CDR1 SGHTA and CDR2 FQGNSA. The V and J ends lost 3 bases and 7 bases, in that order; junction bases with no gene match: 16. This CDR3 region has 19 residues. The DNA for the CDR3 is TGTGCCAGCAGCTTGGGGGCTAGCGGGAGGGTAATCACGAGGAACATTCAGTACTTC. Amino acid sequence: CASSLGASGRVITRNIQYF.

V gene TRBV6-1 combines with J gene TRBJ2-1; D ambiguous. The J call may be faulty, since TRBJ2-5 better matches the DNA end. Germline assignment: CDR1 MNHNS and CDR2 SASEGT. The CDR3 totals 16 residues. The CDR3 DNA is TGTGCCAGCAGTCTATCGTGGAACCCGAGTCAAGAGACCCAGTACTTC. Translated: CASSLSWNPSQETQYF.

The table lists this clonotype with a few counts. V and J are TRBV28 and TRBJ1-2, with 11 bases matching TRBD1. Germline V gene sequence: CDR1 MDHEN, CDR2 SYDVKM. This CDR3 spans 15 amino acids. V dropped 7 bases and J dropped 7; count of bases not matched to a gene: 11. DNA for the CDR3: TGTGCCAGCACCACGGTCGGACAGGGGGCTGGTGGCTACACCTTC. This encodes CASTTVGQGAGGYTF.

This clonotype turned up a few times. The CDR3 here is CASPGTGNEQFF. CDR3 nucleotide sequence: TGTGCCTCCCCCGGGACGGGGAATGAGCAGTTCTTC. V gene TRBV6-1 combines with J gene TRBJ2-1, with D perhaps given as TRBD1 or TRBD2 (5 bases each). Germline values: CDR1 MNHNS, CDR2 SASEGT. This CDR3 spans 12 amino acids. Trimming removed 11 bases at V and 7 bases at J, with 15 bases between.

The CDR3 DNA reads TGCGCCAGCACCACGGGACACCCGGGGAGATCCTACAATGAGCAGTTCTTC. Protein: CASTTGHPGRSYNEQFF. The rearrangement uses TRBV23-1 and TRBJ2-1; D perhaps matches TRBD1 (6 bases). TRBV23-1 is treated as an ORF (open reading frame) with a function not yet certain. CDR3 length equals 17 residues. V was shortened by 7 bases and J by 1 base, with 20 bases between the two germline ends.

The J gene is TRBJ2-5, the V gene TRBV7-1; weak D call: TRBD2 (5 bases). TRBV7-1 is designated an ORF whose function remains uncertain. The V end lost 5 bases, the J end lost 3 bases, and 10 bases lay between the germline ends. This CDR3 contains 13 residues. The CDR3 is CASSLGLKETQYF. The CDR3 DNA is TGTGCCAGCAGCCTCGGACTGAAAGAGACCCAGTACTTC.

The chain links TRBV6-1 to TRBJ1-1; D unresolved. The V gene's germline CDR1 is MNHNS and CDR2 SASEGT. The CDR3 covers 15 residues. The germline V and J ends were trimmed by 4 bases and 6 bases, with 18 bases remaining between them. CDR3 amino acids: CASSVQSSDFSEAFF. CDR3 DNA sequence: TGTGCCAGCAGTGTCCAGAGTTCCGATTTTTCTGAAGCTTTCTTT.

This clonotype was detected a few times. The chain is built from TRBV11-1 and TRBJ2-5; tentatively, D is TRBD2 (6 bases). The DNA end favors TRBJ2-1, so the J call may be wrong. Per germline, CDR1 SGHAT and CDR2 FQDESV (reference sequence). The CDR3 has 13 residues. The CDR3 spells CASRGLGGGTQFF. CDR3 DNA: TGTGCCAGCAGAGGGTTGGGCGGAGGGACCCAGTTCTTC.

The rearrangement links TRBV7-2 to TRBJ2-1; tentative D call: TRBD2 (7 bases). The CDR3 consists of 14 residues. Deletions cut 5 bases from V and 13 bases from J, with 21 bases between. Germline values: CDR1 SGHTA, CDR2 FQGNSA. The CDR3 loop reads CASSTMGGPQTQFF. The CDR3 coding sequence is TGTGCCAGCAGCACAATGGGGGGGCCGCAGACCCAGTTCTTC.

This rearrangement joins TRBV10-2 to TRBJ2-5; D possibly uses TRBD1 or TRBD2 (5 bases each). TRBJ2-1 explains the end of the DNA better; the J call may be wrong. The length of the CDR3 is 14 residues. From germline, CDR1 is WSHSY and CDR2 SAAADI. The DNA for the CDR3 is TGCGCCAGCAGTGACGGGGCAGGGTGGTATGAGCAGTTCTTC. Translation gives CASSDGAGWYEQFF.

V is TRBV6-1 and J is TRBJ2-1; D is unclear. The end of the DNA is better explained by TRBJ2-7, so the J call may be wrong. The germline V gene has CDR1 MNHNS and CDR2 SASEGT. CDR3 length equals 13 residues. CDR3 coding DNA: TGTGCCAGCAGTGAACCCCCCACCTACGAGCAGTACTTC. It yields the protein CASSEPPTYEQYF.

This chain joins TRBV27 and TRBJ2-1; D call uncertain. This CDR3 is 15 amino acids long. With 3 bases removed from V and 0 bases from J, the gap between germline ends came to 9 bases. Germline CDR1 MNHEY, CDR2 SMNVEV (reference sequence). As DNA, the CDR3 is TGTGCCAGCAGTTTTTACGGGTCCTCCTACAATGAGCAGTTCTTC. It is translated as CASSFYGSSYNEQFF.